Sequencing of this TCR beta chain was carried out in a study of CD8 T cells in ankylosing spondylitis. 5'-RACE, quantitative and with molecular barcodes, yielded the TCR beta libraries. TCRdb processed the 5' RACE reads anew with MiXCR; each CDR3 protein has one entry. Of more than 20,000 distinct CDR3 sequences listed, under 15% are singletons. The sample holds a few counts of this clonotype. Antigen: not known. Study-wide points: About 8 highly homologous variants made up a TCR beta motif, and this motif appeared characteristic of ankylosing spondylitis blood. In reactive arthritis synovial fluid and blood, some motif variants had been reported before.

The sequencing input was blood. This clonotype was sampled from a male donor with ankylosing spondylitis or in good health (not recorded which).

The CDR3 DNA reads as TGTGCCAGCAGCTTAGCGGCGGGAGTCTCCGAAAAACTGTTTTTT. It specifies CASSLAAGVSEKLFF. The chain has TRBV7-2 and TRBJ1-4; D is unclear. Deletions cut 0 bases from V and 8 bases from J, with 13 bases between. The CDR3 length is 15 residues. Per germline, CDR1 SGHTA and CDR2 FQGNSA.